This passage covers 18 T cell receptor beta chains from one sample sequenced in a study of blood T cell repertoires in COVID-19. The method was immunoSEQ multiplex PCR; TCRdb's version includes in-frame clones alone and lacks a portion of them. The repertoire holds over 95,000 clones, about four fifths seen once, with more than 9% in the top ten. The sample was peripheral blood. Receptors originate from a human donor in a cohort sampled during active COVID-19.

This clone was picked up a small number of times. The V call is TRBV30, the J call TRBJ2-7, with 8 nucleotides matching TRBD1. V lost 3 bases to trimming and J lost 2 bases; unmatched junction nucleotides: 3. The CDR3 spans 13 residues. The germline V gene encodes CDR1 GTSNPN and CDR2 SVGIG (reference sequence). The CDR3 region is CAWSPGQAYEQYF. CDR3 DNA sequence: TGTGCCTGGAGCCCGGGACAGGCCTACGAGCAGTACTTC.

J is TRBJ2-7 and V is TRBV21-1; the table names TRBD2, a call not compared with the DNA. TRBV21-1 is given as a pseudogene. This CDR3 contains 17 residues. CDR3 protein: CASSNAALGPRDYEQYF. In DNA form, the CDR3 reads TGTGCCAGCAGCAATGCAGCTCTTGGACCACGGGACTACGAGCAGTACTTC.

The CDR3 DNA reads as TGTGCCAGCAGCCCCACGGGGGGGTGGAACACTGAAGCTTTCTTT. This gives the protein CASSPTGGWNTEAFF. This chain links TRBV9 with TRBJ1-1; D possibly corresponds to TRBD1 (5 bases). With 4 bases removed from V and 1 base from J, the gap between germline ends came to 14 bases. This CDR3 contains 15 residues. In germline, CDR1 is SGDLS, CDR2 YYNGEE.

This rearrangement joins TRBV3-1 (or the pseudogene TRBV3-2) to TRBJ2-2; 12 positions agree with TRBD2. V shed 4 bases and J 0 bases; nucleotides not matched to a gene: 3. There are 17 residues in the CDR3. The germline V gene encodes CDR1 LGHDT and CDR2 YNNKEL (reference sequence). The CDR3 loop reads CASSRASGGANTGELFF. The CDR3 bases are TGTGCCAGCAGCCGGGCTAGCGGGGGGGCGAACACCGGGGAGCTGTTTTTT.

The chain employs TRBV27 and TRBJ2-7; D perhaps matches TRBD1 (6 bases). CDR3 size: 15 residues. Trimming shortened V by 2 bases and J by 0 bases, and 11 bases separated the two germline ends. The germline CDR1 and CDR2 sequences are MNHEY and SMNVEV (reference sequence). The CDR3 loop is CASSLRDKLSYEQYF. CDR3 sequence (DNA): TGTGCCAGCAGTTTACGGGACAAACTCTCCTACGAGCAGTACTTC.

The rearrangement uses TRBV27 and TRBJ2-2, with D possibly being TRBD1 (6 bases). V shed 6 bases and J shed 1 base, with 12 bases lying between them. The CDR3 covers 15 residues. Germline CDR1 reads MNHEY; CDR2 reads SMNVEV (reference sequence). CDR3: CASRVAQGNTGELFF. The CDR3 region has the DNA TGTGCCAGCAGGGTAGCACAGGGGAACACCGGGGAGCTGTTTTTT.

The DNA for the CDR3 is TGTGCCTGGAGTGTAGCCCGGACAGATACGCAGTATTTT. Residues: CAWSVARTDTQYF. This sequence joins TRBV30 and TRBJ2-3, with D unclear. Germline values: CDR1 GTSNPN, CDR2 SVGIG (reference sequence). This CDR3 is 13 amino acids long. V gave up 0 bases and J gave up 3 bases, with 7 bases separating them. The whole variable domain, remainder taken from reference TRBV30 and TRBJ2-3, is SQTIHQWPATLVQPVGSPLSLECTVEGTSNPNLYWYRQAAGRGLQLLFYSVGIGQISSEVPQNLSASRPQDRQFILSSKKLLLSDSGFYLCAWSVARTDTQYFGPGTRLTVL.

This clone was observed a single time. The chain is built from TRBV27 and TRBJ1-5; TRBD1 might be the D (6 bases). The CDR3 length is 15 residues. Germline loops: CDR1 MNHEY, CDR2 SMNVEV (reference sequence). V shed 6 bases and J shed 0 bases, with 12 bases lying between them. The chain's CDR3 is CASRPDSYSNQPQHF. The DNA for the CDR3 is TGTGCCAGCAGACCGGACAGCTATAGCAATCAGCCCCAGCATTTT.

This clone appeared once. The chain recombines TRBV9 with TRBJ1-1, with TRBD1 matching 9 bases. The CDR3 consists of 14 residues. Germline V lookup: CDR1 SGDLS, CDR2 YYNGEE. V was pared by 4 bases and J by 7 bases, with 8 bases of the junction left unmatched. CDR3 sequence: CASSTGTGLSEAFF. The CDR3 DNA follows: TGTGCCAGCAGCACGGGGACAGGGTTAAGTGAAGCTTTCTTT.

In its sample, this clone was seen a few times. The J gene is TRBJ2-7, the V gene TRBV28, with TRBD1 as a possible D gene (5 bases). The CDR3 is made up of 12 amino acids. CDR1 is MDHEN and CDR2 is SYDVKM in the germline V gene. Deletions cut 6 bases from V and 7 bases from J, with 13 bases between. CDR3 amino acids: CASRTANFEQYF. The DNA of the CDR3 is TGTGCCAGCAGGACAGCCAACTTTGAGCAGTACTTC.

The chain joins TRBV5-1 to TRBJ2-3; 14 bases fit TRBD2. V was clipped by 4 bases and J by 0 bases; unmatched bases: 4. The CDR3 has 17 residues. CDR1 SGHRS and CDR2 YFSETQ come from the germline V gene. CDR3 sequence: CASSGTSGRYSTDTQYF. The CDR3 DNA reads TGCGCCAGCAGCGGGACTAGCGGGAGATATAGCACAGATACGCAGTATTTT.

V and J are TRBV6-2 or TRBV6-3 and TRBJ2-7, with D tentatively TRBD1 (5 bases). The CDR3 sequence is 14 residues long. V was shortened by 2 bases and J by 4 bases, with 12 bases between the two germline ends. CDR1 is MNHEY and CDR2 is SVGEGT in the germline V gene. The CDR3 here is CASSYPGLVYEQYF. CDR3 in DNA: TGTGCCAGCAGTTACCCAGGGTTGGTTTACGAGCAGTACTTC.

The chain links TRBV5-1 to TRBJ1-4; D gene uncertain. Germline CDR1 is SGHRS and CDR2 is YFSETQ. The CDR3 consists of 15 residues. Trimming pared 4 bases from V and 5 bases from J, leaving 15 bases between. CDR3 loop: CASSPSGYINEKLFF. The CDR3, as DNA: TGCGCCAGCAGCCCGTCGGGATACATAAATGAAAAACTGTTTTTT.

This clone was detected only once. The chain recombines TRBV28 with TRBJ1-2; possible D gene TRBD1, 5 bases. CDR3 length equals 15 residues. Trimming shortened V by 3 bases and J by 0 bases, and 11 bases separated the two germline ends. CDR1 is MDHEN and CDR2 is SYDVKM in the germline V gene. CDR3 nucleotides: TGTGCCAGCAGTTTCCCTGGGGCAGCTAACTATGGCTACACCTTC. This encodes CASSFPGAANYGYTF.

The chain is built from TRBV7-3 and TRBJ2-1; 7 positions agree with TRBD1. J lost 0 bases, V lost 6 bases, and 11 bases had no gene match. CDR1 SGHTA and CDR2 FQGTGA come from the germline V gene. CDR3 size: 17 residues. The chain's CDR3 is CASSPHAWDSSYNEQFF. For the CDR3, the DNA is TGTGCCAGCAGTCCCCATGCCTGGGACAGCTCCTACAATGAGCAGTTCTTC.

The chain recombines TRBV7-8 with TRBJ1-1, with a possible D match to TRBD1 (5 bases). Germline lookup yields CDR1 SGHVS and CDR2 FQNEAQ. V lost 1 base to trimming and J lost 4 bases, with 10 bases between them. The CDR3 loop spans 14 amino acids. The CDR3 loop reads CASSLGPGVTEAFF. The CDR3 DNA is TGTGCCAGCAGCTTAGGGCCGGGGGTCACTGAAGCTTTCTTT.

This chain uses TRBV6-5 with TRBJ1-3; 9 positions agree with TRBD1. After removal of 6 bases from V and 5 bases from J, the junction contained 5 bases not matched to a gene. The CDR3 spans 14 residues. Germline CDR1 MNHEY, CDR2 SVGAGI. The CDR3 DNA reads as TGTGCCAGCAGCCCCGGGACAGGGAGAAACACCATATATTTT. Translated, it gives CASSPGTGRNTIYF.

CDR3 sequence: CASSPTSGSWTGELFF. CDR3 DNA sequence: TGTGCCAGCAGTCCAACTAGCGGGAGTTGGACCGGGGAGCTGTTTTTT. The rearrangement joins TRBV11-2 to TRBJ2-2; 11 positions agree with TRBD2. This CDR3 spans 16 amino acids. CDR1 and CDR2 from the germline V gene are SGHAT and FQNNGV. J gave up 5 bases and V 6 bases, and 8 bases lay outside the gene matches.